The clone carrying this TCR beta chain was observed many times. The antigen is unknown. This sample was included in a study of T-cell memory formation after mild COVID-19. Study-level background: Among the donors, TCR clusters were largely specific to each donor.

Study findings and constraints: The study found contracting CD4+ clones mainly in CM and EM and contracting CD8+ clones in EMRA.

The authors produced TCR alpha and TCR beta cDNA libraries with sample barcodes and UMIs by 5'RACE using constant-segment primers. TCRdb called the 5' RACE reads again in MiXCR, with one record for every CDR3 protein. The profile shows 150,000 to 200,000 distinct CDR3 sequences, about 22% of them singletons. Germline CDR1 and CDR2: SEHNR and FQNEAQ (reference sequence). The ends were cut back, 5 bases at V and 0 bases at J, with 13 bases in the middle. The CDR3 extends over 15 amino acids. Sequences were obtained from PBMCs or a T cell subset sorted from them (not recorded which). The chain uses TRBV7-9 and TRBJ1-1, with TRBD1 as a possible D gene (5 bases). The TCR originated in an adult woman who had mild COVID-19 (a few samples of this study predate the infection). Cell type and time point are not known. CDR3 in DNA: TGTGCCAGCAGCCCTCCGGGACGGATGAACACTGAAGCTTTCTTT. Amino acids: CASSPPGRMNTEAFF.